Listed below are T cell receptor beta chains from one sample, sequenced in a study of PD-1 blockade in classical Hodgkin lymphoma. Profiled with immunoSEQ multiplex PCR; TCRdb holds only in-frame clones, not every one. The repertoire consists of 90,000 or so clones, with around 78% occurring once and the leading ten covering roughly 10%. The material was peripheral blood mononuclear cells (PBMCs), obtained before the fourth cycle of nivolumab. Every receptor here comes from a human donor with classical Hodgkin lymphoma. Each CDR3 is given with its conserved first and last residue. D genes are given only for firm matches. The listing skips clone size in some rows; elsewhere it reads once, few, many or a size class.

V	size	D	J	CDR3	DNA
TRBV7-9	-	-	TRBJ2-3	CASSLRRTDTQYF	TGTGCCAGCAGCTTACGAAGGACAGATACGCAGTATTTT
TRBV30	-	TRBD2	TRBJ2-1	CAWSLKLAGDNEQFF	TGTGCCTGGAGCCTAAAGCTAGCGGGGGACAATGAGCAGTTCTTC
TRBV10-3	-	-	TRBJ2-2	CAISGGGELFF	TGTGCCATCAGTGGGGGAGGGGAGCTGTTTTTT
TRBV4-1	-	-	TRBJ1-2	CASSQDIYLNYGYTF	TGCGCCAGCAGCCAAGACATCTACCTTAACTATGGCTACACCTTC
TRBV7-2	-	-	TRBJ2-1	CASSLFQYNEQFF	TGTGCCAGCAGCTTGTTTCAGTACAATGAGCAGTTCTTC
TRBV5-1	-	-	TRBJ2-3	CASSLVDSTDTQYF	TGCGCCAGCAGCTTGGTCGACAGCACAGATACGCAGTATTTT
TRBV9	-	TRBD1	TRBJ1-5	CASSPGQGAQPQHF	TGTGCCAGCAGCCCAGGACAGGGGGCTCAGCCCCAGCATTTT
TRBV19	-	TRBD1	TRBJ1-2	CASSIAGQGASDGYTF	TGTGCCAGTAGTATAGCTGGGCAGGGGGCCTCAGATGGCTACACCTTC
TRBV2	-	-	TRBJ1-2	CASSEEASWNTPF	TGTGCCAGCAGTGAAGAGGCGTCCTGGAACACCCCCTTC
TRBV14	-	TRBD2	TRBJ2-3	CASSQGRTSGKPNTQYF	TGTGCCAGCAGCCAAGGCCGGACTAGCGGGAAGCCGAATACGCAGTATTTT
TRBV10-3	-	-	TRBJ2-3	CAISEWGGGGTDTQYF	TGTGCCATCAGTGAGTGGGGAGGGGGAGGCACAGATACGCAGTATTTT
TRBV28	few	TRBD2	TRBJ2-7	CASRVSGSYEQYF	TGTGCCAGCCGTGTTAGCGGGAGCTACGAGCAGTACTTC
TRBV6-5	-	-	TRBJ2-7	CASTITPTGGYEQYF	TGTGCCAGCACAATAACCCCGACAGGAGGGTACGAGCAGTACTTC
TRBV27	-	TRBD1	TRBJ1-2	CASSPRTGYGYTF	TGTGCCAGCAGTCCACGGACAGGGTACGGCTACACCTTC
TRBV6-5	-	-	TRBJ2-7	CASSYYGGSSSYEQYF	TGTGCCAGCAGTTATTATGGGGGCTCTAGCTCCTACGAGCAGTACTTC
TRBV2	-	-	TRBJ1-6	CASRRRNSPLHF	TGTGCCAGCAGACGGCGAAATTCACCCCTCCACTTT
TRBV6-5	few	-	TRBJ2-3	CASSADFSTDTQYF	TGTGCCAGCAGCGCAGATTTTAGCACAGATACGCAGTATTTT
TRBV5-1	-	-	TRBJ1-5	CASSLGEGHQPQHF	TGCGCCAGCAGCTTGGGTGAAGGCCATCAGCCCCAGCATTTT
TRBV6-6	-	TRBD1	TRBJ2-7	CASSYLGQAYEQYF	TGTGCCAGCAGTTACCTGGGACAGGCCTACGAGCAGTACTTC
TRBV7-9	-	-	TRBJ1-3	CASSLTVGSDTIYF	TGTGCCAGCAGCTTGACAGTGGGGTCGGACACCATATATTTT
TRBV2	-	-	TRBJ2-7	CASSAGRAGEQYF	TGTGCCAGCAGTGCTGGCAGGGCGGGTGAGCAGTACTTC
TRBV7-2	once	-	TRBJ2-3	CASGRLLRTDTQYF	TGTGCCAGCGGCAGGCTACTCCGGACAGATACGCAGTATTTT
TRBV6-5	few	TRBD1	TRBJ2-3	CASTVGTAQYF	TGTGCCAGCACTGTAGGGACAGCGCAGTATTTT
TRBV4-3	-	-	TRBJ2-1	CASSQDGGSYNEQFF	TGCGCCAGCAGCCAAGACGGGGGATCCTACAATGAGCAGTTCTTC
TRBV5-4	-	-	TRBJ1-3	CASRDAKSSGNTIYF	TGTGCCAGCAGGGACGCGAAGAGCTCTGGAAACACCATATATTTT
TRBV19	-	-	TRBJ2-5	CASSIGVDQETQYF	TGTGCCAGTAGTATAGGGGTAGACCAAGAGACCCAGTACTTC
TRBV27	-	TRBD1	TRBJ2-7	CASKGAARTYEQYF	TGTGCCAGCAAGGGGGCAGCCCGAACCTACGAGCAGTACTTC
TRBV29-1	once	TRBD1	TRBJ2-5	CSVEAGQGGETQYF	TGCAGCGTTGAGGCGGGACAGGGTGGTGAGACCCAGTACTTC